Listed here are 22 T cell receptor beta chains from one sample, sequenced in a study of blood T cell repertoires in COVID-19. Repertoires were generated with immunoSEQ multiplex PCR, while TCRdb's copy carries only in-frame clones and drops some. The data show under 300,000 clones, with approximately 88% seen just once and approximately 2% held by the top ten. Sequences were obtained from peripheral blood. The receptors were gathered from a man aged 50-60 years with acute or convalescent COVID-19.

V is TRBV21-1 and J is TRBJ1-1; the table's D call of TRBD1 was not tested on the DNA. TRBV21-1 is a listed pseudogene. CDR3 length equals 15 residues. CDR3 residues: CASKGKGTRNTEAFF. DNA of the CDR3: TGTGCCAGCAAGGGGAAGGGCACCCGGAACACTGAAGCTTTCTTT.

The V gene is TRBV7-2, the J gene TRBJ1-2, with D unclear. There are 14 residues in the CDR3. V shed 6 bases and J shed 4 bases, with 15 bases lying between them. Germline assignment: CDR1 SGHTA and CDR2 FQGNSA. The chain's CDR3 is CASRSVSGGYGYTF. The CDR3 coding sequence is TGTGCCAGCAGGTCGGTGAGCGGCGGCTATGGCTACACCTTC. The complete variable domain, with remaining parts taken from reference TRBV7-2 and TRBJ1-2, reads GAGVSQSPSNKVTEKGKDVELRCDPISGHTALYWYRQSLGQGLEFLIYFQGNSAPDKSGLPSDRFSAERTGGSVSTLTIQRTQQEDSAVYLCASRSVSGGYGYTFGSGTRLTVV.

The chain joins TRBV29-1 to TRBJ1-4; the match to TRBD1 covers 8 bases. The CDR3 has 16 residues. Germline CDR1 and CDR2: SQVTM and ANQGSEA. The V gene end was trimmed by 7 bases and the J gene end by 0 bases; junction bases not matched to a gene: 10. CDR3: CSALGTGRATNEKLFF. CDR3 sequence (DNA): TGCAGCGCCCTTGGGACAGGCCGAGCAACTAATGAAAAACTGTTTTTT.

The chain is built from TRBV11-2 and TRBJ1-3, with TRBD1 as a possible D gene (5 bases). Trimming removed 3 bases from V and 4 bases from J, with 13 bases in between. CDR1 and CDR2 (germline): SGHAT, FQNNGV. The CDR3 covers 15 residues. DNA of the CDR3: TGTGCCAGCAGCTTGGGGCCTATACTGGGAAACACCATATATTTT. Amino acids: CASSLGPILGNTIYF.

This chain connects TRBV27 to TRBJ2-1; the match to TRBD1 covers 7 bases. Germline lookup yields CDR1 MNHEY and CDR2 SMNVEV (reference sequence). CDR3 length: 14 amino acids. Trimming took 4 bases from V and 4 from J; bases not matched to a gene: 4. CDR3 DNA: TGTGCCAGCAGTTGGATACAGGGGTACAATGAGCAGTTCTTC. It encodes CASSWIQGYNEQFF.

V usage is TRBV10-1 and J usage is TRBJ1-6, with 9 bases identical to TRBD1. CDR3 length equals 19 residues. Trimming at V came to 2 bases and at J to 10 bases, leaving 18 bases not matched to a gene. The V gene's germline CDR1 is WNHNN and CDR2 SYGVQD (reference sequence). The CDR3 loop is CASSENRFGQGLPWSPLHF. The CDR3 DNA is TGCGCCAGCAGTGAGAACCGGTTTGGACAGGGGCTCCCTTGGTCACCCCTCCACTTT.

This sequence joins TRBV6-5 and TRBJ1-1; 10 bases match TRBD1. This CDR3 is 14 amino acids long. Germline V gives CDR1 MNHEY, CDR2 SVGAGI. Unmatched junction bases numbered 6, after V lost 8 bases and J lost 3 bases. The CDR3 protein is CASGEGQGYTEAFF. The DNA of the CDR3 is TGTGCCAGCGGGGAGGGACAGGGGTACACTGAAGCTTTCTTT.

The gene calls are TRBV7-3 and TRBJ2-3, with TRBD1 matching 11 bases. CDR1 is SGHTA, CDR2 FQGTGA, per germline. The CDR3 has 16 amino acids. With V trimmed by 2 bases and J by 2 bases, 3 bases remained unmatched. CDR3 loop: CASSLSGQGATDTQYF. DNA of the CDR3: TGTGCCAGCAGCTTATCCGGACAGGGGGCCACAGATACGCAGTATTTT.

The V gene is TRBV30, the J gene TRBJ2-7; D is possibly TRBD2 (5 bases). The CDR3 totals 18 residues. V was cut by 2 bases and J by 0 bases, with 23 bases left in between. Germline CDR1 and CDR2: GTSNPN and SVGIG (reference sequence). CDR3 nucleotide sequence: TGTGCCTGGAGTCACCCCGGTAGAGCGGATCTTAGCTCCTACGAGCAGTACTTC. Protein: CAWSHPGRADLSSYEQYF.

V and J are TRBV5-1 and TRBJ2-7, with D possibly matching TRBD2 (5 bases). Per the germline V gene, CDR1 is SGHRS and CDR2 is YFSETQ. Trimming shortened V by 4 bases and J by 2 bases, and 13 bases separated the two germline ends. The CDR3 sequence is 14 residues long. CDR3 loop: CASSPGREPYEQYF. Here the CDR3 DNA reads TGCGCCAGCAGCCCTGGACGGGAACCCTACGAGCAGTACTTC.

This sequence joins TRBV30 and TRBJ2-7, with 11 bases identical to TRBD2. The trim removed 1 base at V and 2 bases at J, leaving 7 bases unmatched. Looked up from germline, CDR1 is GTSNPN and CDR2 is SVGIG (reference sequence). This CDR3 spans 16 amino acids. Here the CDR3 reads CAWSGALAGVPYEQYF. The CDR3 bases are TGTGCCTGGAGTGGGGCACTAGCGGGGGTGCCCTACGAGCAGTACTTC.

The rearrangement joins TRBV2 to TRBJ1-2, with D possibly matching TRBD1 (6 bases). Germline lookup yields CDR1 SNHLY and CDR2 FYNNEI. There are 14 residues in the CDR3. V lost 3 bases and J lost 2, with 10 bases in between. CDR3 nucleotide sequence: TGTGCCAGCAGTGACCCAGGACAGAACTATGGCTACACCTTC. Translation: CASSDPGQNYGYTF.

The chain uses TRBV6-5 and TRBJ2-5, with D possibly being TRBD2 (7 bases). Germline lookup yields CDR1 MNHEY and CDR2 SVGAGI. Trimming shortened V by 0 bases and J by 5 bases, and 13 bases separated the two germline ends. The CDR3 length is 15 residues. Here the CDR3 reads CASSYSGGPGETQYF. The CDR3 region has the DNA TGTGCCAGCAGTTACTCGGGGGGGCCTGGGGAGACCCAGTACTTC.

The V call is TRBV13, the J call TRBJ1-2; 8 bases align to TRBD1. CDR1 is PRHDT, CDR2 FYEKMQ, per germline (reference sequence). The junction had 3 bases not matched to a gene; V was cut back by 4 bases and J by 5 bases. The CDR3 consists of 13 residues. CDR3 loop: CASSSGGWYGYTF. The DNA of the CDR3 is TGTGCCAGCAGCTCAGGGGGCTGGTATGGCTACACCTTC.

This rearrangement joins TRBV5-1 to TRBJ2-1; TRBD1 might be the D (6 bases). Looked up from germline, CDR1 is SGHRS and CDR2 is YFSETQ. The CDR3 contains 15 residues. The V and J ends lost 3 bases and 5 bases respectively, with 15 bases between them. The CDR3 loop reads CASSYGQIGDNEQFF. The CDR3 DNA reads as TGCGCCAGCAGCTACGGACAGATAGGCGACAATGAGCAGTTCTTC.

The CDR3 is CASSPEGQAELNGYTF. The DNA of the CDR3 is TGCGCCAGCAGCCCCGAAGGACAGGCAGAGTTGAATGGCTACACCTTC. The V gene is TRBV5-1, the J gene TRBJ1-2; the match to TRBD1 covers 7 bases. Germline CDR1 and CDR2: SGHRS and YFSETQ. With 4 bases clipped from V and 6 bases from J, the junction kept 15 bases outside the gene matches. The CDR3 is 16 amino acids.

The chain carries TRBV19 and TRBJ2-1, with 9 bases lining up with TRBD1. Losses at the gene ends were 5 bases for V and 2 bases for J; bases not matched to a gene: 10. The CDR3 has 17 amino acids. Germline V gives CDR1 LNHDA, CDR2 SQIVND (reference sequence). The CDR3 reads CASSEFVGTGTYNEQFF. CDR3 DNA: TGTGCCAGTAGTGAATTCGTCGGGACAGGGACCTACAATGAGCAGTTCTTC.

The V gene is TRBV6-5, the J gene TRBJ1-1; D might be TRBD1 (5 bases). Germline loops: CDR1 MNHEY, CDR2 SVGAGI. There are 14 residues in the CDR3. Trimming took 4 bases from V and 1 from J, leaving 10 bases between them. The CDR3 spells CASSSHGQNTEAFF. CDR3 in DNA: TGTGCCAGCAGTTCTCACGGACAGAACACTGAAGCTTTCTTT.

The chain carries TRBV2 and TRBJ2-2; a possible D gene is TRBD2 (6 bases). The ends were cut back, 8 bases at V and 6 bases at J, with 19 bases in the middle. The CDR3 loop spans 15 amino acids. Germline lookup yields CDR1 SNHLY and CDR2 FYNNEI. CDR3 sequence reads: CASRRDWTRSGELFF. In DNA, the CDR3 is TGTGCCAGCCGCCGGGACTGGACCCGTTCCGGGGAGCTGTTTTTT.

CDR3 DNA: TGTGCCAGCAGTACCGACGGGCCGGGGACACCCCTCCACTTT. This encodes CASSTDGPGTPLHF. The chain uses TRBV6-5 and TRBJ1-6; no clear D. The germline CDR1 and CDR2 sequences are MNHEY and SVGAGI. The V end was cut by 5 bases, the J end by 11 bases, with 16 bases between. This CDR3 has 14 residues.

The V call is TRBV18, the J call TRBJ1-3, with a possible D match to TRBD1 (6 bases). Per germline, CDR1 KGHSH and CDR2 LQKENI. The CDR3 is made up of 13 amino acids. Trimming pared 5 bases from V and 4 bases from J, leaving 9 bases between. For the CDR3, the DNA is TGTGCCAGCTCATCTACAGGGGGAAACACCATATATTTT. Protein sequence: CASSSTGGNTIYF.

This clone came up once. The chain has TRBV28 and TRBJ1-6; 7 bases map to TRBD1. This CDR3 contains 13 residues. Germline V gene data show CDR1 as MDHEN and CDR2 as SYDVKM. Trimming removed 3 bases from V and 11 bases from J; junction bases left unmatched: 4. CDR3 sequence reads: CASSFGTGAPLHF. The CDR3, as DNA: TGTGCCAGCAGTTTTGGAACAGGGGCACCCCTCCACTTT.